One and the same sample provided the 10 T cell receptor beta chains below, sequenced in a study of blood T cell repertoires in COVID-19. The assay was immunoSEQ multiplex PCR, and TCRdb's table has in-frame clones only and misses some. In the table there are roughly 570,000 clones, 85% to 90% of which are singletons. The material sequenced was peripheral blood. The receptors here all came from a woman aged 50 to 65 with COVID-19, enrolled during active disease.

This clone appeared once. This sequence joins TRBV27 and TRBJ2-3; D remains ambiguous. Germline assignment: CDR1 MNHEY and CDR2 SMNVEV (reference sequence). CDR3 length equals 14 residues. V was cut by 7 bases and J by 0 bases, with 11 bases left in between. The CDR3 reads CASKTYSSTDTQYF. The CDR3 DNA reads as TGTGCCAGCAAGACGTACAGTAGCACAGATACGCAGTATTTT.

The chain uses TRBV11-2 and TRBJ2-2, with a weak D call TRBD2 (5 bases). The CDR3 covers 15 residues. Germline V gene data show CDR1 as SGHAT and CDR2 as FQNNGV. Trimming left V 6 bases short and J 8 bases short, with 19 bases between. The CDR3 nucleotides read TGTGCCAGCAGTCCCCGGACTTCCATCTTTGGGGAGCTGTTTTTT. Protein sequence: CASSPRTSIFGELFF.

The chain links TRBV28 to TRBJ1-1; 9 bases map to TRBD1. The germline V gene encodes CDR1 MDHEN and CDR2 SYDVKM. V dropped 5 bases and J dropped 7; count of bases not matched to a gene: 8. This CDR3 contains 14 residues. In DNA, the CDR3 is TGTGCCAGCAGTCCCCGGGACAGGGCCCGTGAAGCTTTCTTT. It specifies CASSPRDRAREAFF.

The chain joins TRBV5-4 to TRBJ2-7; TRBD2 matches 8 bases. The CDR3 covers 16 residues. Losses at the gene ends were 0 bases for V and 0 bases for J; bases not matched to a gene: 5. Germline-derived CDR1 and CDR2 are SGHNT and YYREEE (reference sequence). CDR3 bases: TGTGCCAGCAGCTTGGCCGCGGGGGGATTCTCCTACGAGCAGTACTTC. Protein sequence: CASSLAAGGFSYEQYF.

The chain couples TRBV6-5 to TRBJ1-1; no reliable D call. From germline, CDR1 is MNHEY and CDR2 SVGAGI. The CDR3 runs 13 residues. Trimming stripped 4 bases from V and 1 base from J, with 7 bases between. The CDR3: CASSSPENTEAFF. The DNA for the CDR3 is TGTGCCAGCAGTTCCCCAGAGAACACTGAAGCTTTCTTT.

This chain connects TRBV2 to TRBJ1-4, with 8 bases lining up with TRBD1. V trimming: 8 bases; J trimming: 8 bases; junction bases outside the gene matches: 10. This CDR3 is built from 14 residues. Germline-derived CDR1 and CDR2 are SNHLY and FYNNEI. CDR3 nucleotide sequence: TGTGCCAGCCAAACCCGGACAGGGTGGGAAAAACTGTTTTTT. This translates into CASQTRTGWEKLFF. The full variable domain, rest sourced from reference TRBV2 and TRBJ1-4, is EPEVTQTPSHQVTQMGQEVILRCVPISNHLYFYWYRQILGQKVEFLVSFYNNEISEKSEIFDDQFSVERPDGSNFTLKIRSTKLEDSAMYFCASQTRTGWEKLFFGSGTQLSVL.

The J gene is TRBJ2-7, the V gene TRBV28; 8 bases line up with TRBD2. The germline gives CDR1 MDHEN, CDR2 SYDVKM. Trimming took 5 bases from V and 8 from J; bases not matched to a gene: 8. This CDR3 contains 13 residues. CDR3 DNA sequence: TGTGCCAGCAGTCCGACGGGAGGGAGCAAGCAGTACTTC. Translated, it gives CASSPTGGSKQYF. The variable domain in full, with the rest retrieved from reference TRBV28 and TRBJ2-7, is DVKVTQSSRYLVKRTGEKVFLECVQDMDHENMFWYRQDPGLGLRLIYFSYDVKMKEKGDIPEGYSVSREKKERFSLILESASTNQTSMYLCASSPTGGSKQYFGPGTRLTVT.

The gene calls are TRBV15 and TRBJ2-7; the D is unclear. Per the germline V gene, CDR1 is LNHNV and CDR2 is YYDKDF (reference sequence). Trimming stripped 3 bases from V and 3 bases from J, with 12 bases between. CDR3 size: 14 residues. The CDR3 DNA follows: TGTGCCACCAGCAGGAAGACTGGAGACTACGAGCAGTACTTC. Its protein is CATSRKTGDYEQYF. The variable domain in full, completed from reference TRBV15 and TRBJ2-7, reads DAMVIQNPRYQVTQFGKPVTLSCSQTLNHNVMYWYQQKSSQAPKLLFHYYDKDFNNEADTPDNFQSRRPNTSFCFLDIRSPGLGDTAMYLCATSRKTGDYEQYFGPGTRLTVT.

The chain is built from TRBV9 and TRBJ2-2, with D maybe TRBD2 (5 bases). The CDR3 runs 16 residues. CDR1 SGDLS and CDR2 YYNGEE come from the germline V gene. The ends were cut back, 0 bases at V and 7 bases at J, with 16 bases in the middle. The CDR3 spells CASSVGVLARSGELFF. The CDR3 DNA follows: TGTGCCAGCAGCGTAGGGGTCCTAGCACGGAGCGGGGAGCTGTTTTTT.

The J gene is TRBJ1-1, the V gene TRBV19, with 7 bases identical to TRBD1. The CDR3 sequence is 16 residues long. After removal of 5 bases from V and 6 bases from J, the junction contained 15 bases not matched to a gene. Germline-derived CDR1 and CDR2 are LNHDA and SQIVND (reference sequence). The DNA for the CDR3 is TGTGCCAGTAGTGCCAGAAGACAGGGTCGGAGGGCTGAAGCTTTCTTT. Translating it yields CASSARRQGRRAEAFF.